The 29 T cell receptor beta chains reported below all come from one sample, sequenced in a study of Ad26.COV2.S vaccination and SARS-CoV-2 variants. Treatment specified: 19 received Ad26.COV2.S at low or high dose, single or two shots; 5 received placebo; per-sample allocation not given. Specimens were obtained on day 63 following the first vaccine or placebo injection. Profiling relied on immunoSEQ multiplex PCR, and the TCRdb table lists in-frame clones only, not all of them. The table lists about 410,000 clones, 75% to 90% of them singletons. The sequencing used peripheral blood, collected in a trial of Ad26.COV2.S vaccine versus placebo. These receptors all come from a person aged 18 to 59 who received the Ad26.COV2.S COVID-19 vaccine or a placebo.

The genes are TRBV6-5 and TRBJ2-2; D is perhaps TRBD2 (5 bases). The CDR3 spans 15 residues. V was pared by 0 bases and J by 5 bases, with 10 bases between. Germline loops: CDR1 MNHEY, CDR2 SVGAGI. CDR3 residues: CASSYSSSGTGELFF. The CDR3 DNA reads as TGTGCCAGCAGTTACTCGTCCTCGGGGACCGGGGAGCTGTTTTTT.

The CDR3 region has the DNA TGTGCCAGCAGTCCCGGCGGTTCTGGGGCCAACGTCCTGACTTTC. Encoded protein: CASSPGGSGANVLTF. The chain has TRBV27 and TRBJ2-6; no reliable D call. V lost 5 bases and J lost 1, with 9 bases in between. The length of the CDR3 is 15 residues. The germline CDR1 and CDR2 sequences are MNHEY and SMNVEV (reference sequence).

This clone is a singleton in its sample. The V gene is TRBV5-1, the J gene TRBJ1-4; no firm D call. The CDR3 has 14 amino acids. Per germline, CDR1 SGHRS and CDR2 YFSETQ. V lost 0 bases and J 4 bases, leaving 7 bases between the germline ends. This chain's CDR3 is CASSLGGNNEKLFF. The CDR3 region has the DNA TGCGCCAGCAGCTTGGGAGGAAATAATGAAAAACTGTTTTTT.

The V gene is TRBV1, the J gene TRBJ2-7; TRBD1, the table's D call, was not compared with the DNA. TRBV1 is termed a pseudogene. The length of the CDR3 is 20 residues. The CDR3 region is CTSSQYPYGTGTLMRYEQYF. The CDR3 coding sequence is TGCACCAGCAGCCAATACCCCTACGGGACAGGGACTCTGATGCGCTACGAGCAGTACTTC.

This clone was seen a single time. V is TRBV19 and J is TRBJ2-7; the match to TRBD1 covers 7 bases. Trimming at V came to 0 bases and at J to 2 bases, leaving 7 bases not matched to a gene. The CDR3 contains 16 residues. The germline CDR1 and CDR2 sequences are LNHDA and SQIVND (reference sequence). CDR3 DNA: TGTGCCAGTAGTATAGACCCCGGACAGGTCCCCTACGAGCAGTACTTC. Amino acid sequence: CASSIDPGQVPYEQYF.

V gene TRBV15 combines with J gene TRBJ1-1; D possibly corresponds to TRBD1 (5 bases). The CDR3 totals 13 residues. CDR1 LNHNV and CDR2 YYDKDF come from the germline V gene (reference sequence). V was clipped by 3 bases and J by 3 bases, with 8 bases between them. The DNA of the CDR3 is TGTGCCACCAGCAGGGAGGGGTACACTGAAGCTTTCTTT. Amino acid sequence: CATSREGYTEAFF.

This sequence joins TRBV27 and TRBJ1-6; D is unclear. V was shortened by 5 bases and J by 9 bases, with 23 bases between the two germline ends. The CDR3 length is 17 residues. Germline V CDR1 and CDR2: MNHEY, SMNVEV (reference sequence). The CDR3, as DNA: TGTGCCAGCAGTCAACTCCCCTCGCGGGTTCGGGGTTCACCCCTCCACTTT. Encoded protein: CASSQLPSRVRGSPLHF.

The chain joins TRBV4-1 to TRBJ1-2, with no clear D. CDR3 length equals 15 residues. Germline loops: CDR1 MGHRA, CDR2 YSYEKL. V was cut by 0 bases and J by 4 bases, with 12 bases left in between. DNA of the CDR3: TGCGCCAGCAGCCAAGATTCGGACGGACCCTATGGCTACACCTTC. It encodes CASSQDSDGPYGYTF.

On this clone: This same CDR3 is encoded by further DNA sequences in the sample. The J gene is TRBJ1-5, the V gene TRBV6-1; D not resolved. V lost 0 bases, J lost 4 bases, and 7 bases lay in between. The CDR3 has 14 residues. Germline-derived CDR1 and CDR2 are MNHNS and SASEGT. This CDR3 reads CASSEARGNQPQHF. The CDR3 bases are TGTGCCAGCAGTGAAGCAAGAGGGAATCAGCCCCAGCATTTT.

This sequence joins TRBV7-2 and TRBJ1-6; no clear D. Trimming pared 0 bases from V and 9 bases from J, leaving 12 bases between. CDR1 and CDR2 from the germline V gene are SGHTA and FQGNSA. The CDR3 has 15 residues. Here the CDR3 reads CASSLALPGGSPLHF. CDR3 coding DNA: TGTGCCAGCAGCTTAGCGCTACCGGGCGGTTCACCCCTCCACTTT.

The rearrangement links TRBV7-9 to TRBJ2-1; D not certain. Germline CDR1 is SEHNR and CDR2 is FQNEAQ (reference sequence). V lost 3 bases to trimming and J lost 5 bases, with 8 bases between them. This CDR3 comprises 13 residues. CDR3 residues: CASSFDGDNEQFF. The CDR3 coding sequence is TGTGCCAGCAGCTTTGACGGCGACAATGAGCAGTTCTTC.

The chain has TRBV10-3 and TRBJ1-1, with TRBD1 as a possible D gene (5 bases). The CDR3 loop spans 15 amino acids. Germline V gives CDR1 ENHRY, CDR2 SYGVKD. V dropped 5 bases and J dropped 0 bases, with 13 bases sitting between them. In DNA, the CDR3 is TGTGCCATCAGTCGGAGTTCAGGGCTGAACACTGAAGCTTTCTTT. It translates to CAISRSSGLNTEAFF.

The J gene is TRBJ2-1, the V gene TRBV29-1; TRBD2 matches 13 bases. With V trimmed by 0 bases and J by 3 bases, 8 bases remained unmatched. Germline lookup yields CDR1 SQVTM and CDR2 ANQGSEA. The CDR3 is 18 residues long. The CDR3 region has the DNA TGCAGCGTTGAAGATCAAGGGGGACTAGCGGGGAACTACAATGAGCAGTTCTTC. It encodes CSVEDQGGLAGNYNEQFF.

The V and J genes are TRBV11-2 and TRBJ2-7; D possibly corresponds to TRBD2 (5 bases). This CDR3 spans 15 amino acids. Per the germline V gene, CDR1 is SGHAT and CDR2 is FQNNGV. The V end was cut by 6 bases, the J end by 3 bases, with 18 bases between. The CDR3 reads CASRRPGPRDYEQYF. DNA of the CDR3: TGTGCCAGCAGACGGCCAGGCCCACGGGACTACGAGCAGTACTTC.

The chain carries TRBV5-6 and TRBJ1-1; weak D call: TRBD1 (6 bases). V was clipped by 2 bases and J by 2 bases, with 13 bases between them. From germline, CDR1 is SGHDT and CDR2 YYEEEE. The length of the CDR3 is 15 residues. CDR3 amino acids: CASSLLPGDNTEAFF. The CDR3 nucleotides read TGTGCCAGCAGCTTACTTCCAGGGGATAACACTGAAGCTTTCTTT.

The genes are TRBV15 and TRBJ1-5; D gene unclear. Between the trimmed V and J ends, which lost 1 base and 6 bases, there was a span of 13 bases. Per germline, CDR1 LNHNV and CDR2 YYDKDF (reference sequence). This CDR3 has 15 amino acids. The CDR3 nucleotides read TGTGCCACCAGCAGAGGCCGGACGGCACGTCAGCCCCAGCATTTT. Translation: CATSRGRTARQPQHF.

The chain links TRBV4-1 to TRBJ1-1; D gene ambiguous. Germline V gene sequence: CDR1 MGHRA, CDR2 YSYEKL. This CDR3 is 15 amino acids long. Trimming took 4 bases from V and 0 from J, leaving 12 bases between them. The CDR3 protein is CASSRSTTLNTEAFF. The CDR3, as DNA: TGCGCCAGCAGCCGTAGCACAACCCTGAACACTGAAGCTTTCTTT.

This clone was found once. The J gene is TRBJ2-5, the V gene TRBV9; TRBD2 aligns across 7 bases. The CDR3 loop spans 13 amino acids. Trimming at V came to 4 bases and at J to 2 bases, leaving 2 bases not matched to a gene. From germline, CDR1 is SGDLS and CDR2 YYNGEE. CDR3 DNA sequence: TGTGCCAGCAGCCCGGGACTACAAGAGACCCAGTACTTC. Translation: CASSPGLQETQYF. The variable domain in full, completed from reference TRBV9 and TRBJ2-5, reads DSGVTQTPKHLITATGQRVTLRCSPRSGDLSVYWYQQSLDQGLQFLIQYYNGEERAKGNILERFSAQQFPDLHSELNLSSLELGDSALYFCASSPGLQETQYFGPGTRLLVL.

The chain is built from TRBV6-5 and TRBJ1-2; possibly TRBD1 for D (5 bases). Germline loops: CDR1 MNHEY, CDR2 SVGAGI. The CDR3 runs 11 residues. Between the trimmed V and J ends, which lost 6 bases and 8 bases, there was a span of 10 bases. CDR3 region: CASSWDGGYTF. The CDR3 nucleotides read TGTGCCAGCAGCTGGGACGGGGGCTACACCTTC.

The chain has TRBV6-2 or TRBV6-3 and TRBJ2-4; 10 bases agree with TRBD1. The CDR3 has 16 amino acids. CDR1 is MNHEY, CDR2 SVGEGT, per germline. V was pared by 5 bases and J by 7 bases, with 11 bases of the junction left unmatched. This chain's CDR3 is CASSDPATGGANIQYF. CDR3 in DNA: TGTGCCAGCAGTGACCCCGCGACAGGGGGCGCGAACATTCAGTACTTC.

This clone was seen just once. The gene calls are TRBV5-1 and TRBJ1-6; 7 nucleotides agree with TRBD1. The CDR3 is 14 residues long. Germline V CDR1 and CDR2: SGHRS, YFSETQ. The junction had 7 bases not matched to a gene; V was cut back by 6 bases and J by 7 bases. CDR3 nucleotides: TGCGCCAGCACCCTACAGGGGAGGAATTCACCCCTCCACTTT. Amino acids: CASTLQGRNSPLHF.

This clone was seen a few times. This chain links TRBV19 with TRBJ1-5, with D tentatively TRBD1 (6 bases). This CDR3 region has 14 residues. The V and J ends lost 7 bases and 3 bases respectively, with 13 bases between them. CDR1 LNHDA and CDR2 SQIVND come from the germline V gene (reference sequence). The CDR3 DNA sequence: TGTGCCAGTACTTCCAACAGGGACAATCAGCCCCAGCATTTT. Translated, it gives CASTSNRDNQPQHF.

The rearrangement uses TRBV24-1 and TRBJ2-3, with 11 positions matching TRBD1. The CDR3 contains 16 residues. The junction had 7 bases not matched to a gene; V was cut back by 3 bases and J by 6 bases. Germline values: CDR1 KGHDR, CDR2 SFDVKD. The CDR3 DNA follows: TGTGCCACCAGTGATCATGGGACAGGGGGTATGGATACGCAGTATTTT. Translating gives CATSDHGTGGMDTQYF.

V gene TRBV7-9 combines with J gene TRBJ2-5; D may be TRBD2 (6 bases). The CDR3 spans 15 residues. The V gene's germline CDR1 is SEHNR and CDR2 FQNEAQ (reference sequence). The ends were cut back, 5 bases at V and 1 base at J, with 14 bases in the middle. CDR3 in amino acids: CASSPPAGTQETQYF. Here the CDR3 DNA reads TGTGCCAGCAGCCCTCCCGCGGGGACCCAAGAGACCCAGTACTTC.

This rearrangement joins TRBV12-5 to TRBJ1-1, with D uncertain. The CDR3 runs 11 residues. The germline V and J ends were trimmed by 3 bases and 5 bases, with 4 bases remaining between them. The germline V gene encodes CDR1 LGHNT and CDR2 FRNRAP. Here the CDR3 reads CASGFLTEAFF. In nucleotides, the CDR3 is TGTGCTAGTGGTTTCTTGACTGAAGCTTTCTTT.

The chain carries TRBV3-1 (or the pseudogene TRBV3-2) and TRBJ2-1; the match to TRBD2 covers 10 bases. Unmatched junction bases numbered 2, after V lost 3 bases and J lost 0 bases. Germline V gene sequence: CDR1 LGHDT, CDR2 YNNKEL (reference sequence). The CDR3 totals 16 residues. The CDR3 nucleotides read TGTGCCAGCAGCCATAGCGGGGGGAGCTCCTACAATGAGCAGTTCTTC. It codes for CASSHSGGSSYNEQFF.

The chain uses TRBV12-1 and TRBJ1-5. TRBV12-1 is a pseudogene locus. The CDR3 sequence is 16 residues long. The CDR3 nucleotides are TGTGCCAGCAGCCCCAGGGAGACCTCGGGCAATCAGCCCCAGCATTTT. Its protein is CASSPRETSGNQPQHF.

The chain's CDR3 is CASSPSGQAHEQYF. The CDR3 DNA reads TGTGCCAGCAGCCCCTCGGGACAGGCCCACGAGCAGTACTTC. The gene calls are TRBV7-9 and TRBJ2-7; the match to TRBD1 covers 8 bases. Unmatched junction bases numbered 8, after V lost 5 bases and J lost 5 bases. The CDR3 runs to 14 residues. Looked up from germline, CDR1 is SEHNR and CDR2 is FQNEAQ (reference sequence).

The CDR3 DNA follows: TGTGCCAGTAGTATAGATTTGGGACTTAATTCACCCCTCCACTTT. This codes for CASSIDLGLNSPLHF. The gene calls are TRBV19 and TRBJ1-6; D possibly corresponds to TRBD1 (5 bases). CDR3 length: 15 residues. V lost 0 bases and J 6 bases, leaving 9 bases between the germline ends. In germline, CDR1 is LNHDA, CDR2 SQIVND (reference sequence).